These T cell receptor beta chains were read from a single sample in a study of CD8 T cells in Susac syndrome. MiXCR, applied by TCRdb to the immunoSEQ multiplex PCR reads, yields one record per CDR3 protein. The sample gives 150,000 or so distinct CDR3 sequences, roughly nine tenths of which show up once; 0.065% to 0.1% is in the top ten. Material for sequencing was CD4+ T cells from PBMCs. The receptor source for this set is a human donor in good health. CDR3s include the opening cysteine and the closing phenylalanine or tryptophan. The order of the fields is J gene, clone size, D gene, V gene, CDR3 length, CDR3 protein, CDR3 DNA. D genes are given only for firm matches. Part of the rows lack a size; the others show once, few, many or a class for expanded clones.

TRBJ2-5,-,-,TRBV10-3,14,CAISSQGGEETQYF,TGTGCCATCAGCTCACAGGGAGGGGAAGAGACCCAGTACTTC
TRBJ1-1,-,-,TRBV11-2,16,CASSPRVVLPNTEAFF,TGTGCCAGCAGCCCCAGGGTAGTACTGCCGAACACTGAAGCTTTCTTT
TRBJ1-1,-,-,TRBV2,14,CASSGYQNSPEAFF,TGTGCCAGCAGCGGCTACCAAAATTCCCCTGAAGCTTTCTTT
TRBJ2-7,-,-,TRBV18,14,CASSPAGTGYEQYF,TGTGCCAGCTCACCAGCGGGGACGGGATACGAGCAGTACTTC
TRBJ2-1,-,-,TRBV6-2/TRBV6-3,13,CASSLDRPNEQFF,TGTGCCAGCAGTTTGGATAGACCCAATGAGCAGTTCTTC
TRBJ2-7,-,TRBD2,TRBV24-1,13,CATSGGSTYEQYF,TGTGCCACCAGTGGCGGGAGTACCTACGAGCAGTACTTC
TRBJ1-1,-,-,TRBV4-3,14,CASSQARSYTGAFF,TGCGCCAGCAGCCAAGCCAGGTCCTACACAGGAGCTTTCTTT
TRBJ2-7,-,-,TRBV29-1,14,CSVESPTGSYEQYF,TGCAGCGTTGAATCCCCCACAGGATCCTACGAGCAGTACTTC
TRBJ1-3,-,-,TRBV6-1,16,CASSRDVGVSGNTIYF,TGTGCCAGCAGCCGCGATGTCGGGGTCTCTGGAAACACCATATATTTT
TRBJ2-1,-,TRBD2,TRBV6-4,15,CASTSTSGSRDEQFF,TGTGCCAGCACCTCGACTAGCGGGAGTAGGGATGAGCAGTTCTTC
TRBJ1-2,-,-,TRBV6-6,14,CASSYFTGLGGYTF,TGTGCCAGCAGTTATTTTACAGGTTTAGGTGGCTACACCTTC
TRBJ2-1,-,TRBD1,TRBV30,14,CAWSRTGNDNEQFF,TGTGCCTGGAGCCGGACAGGGAACGACAATGAGCAGTTCTTC
TRBJ1-1,-,-,TRBV5-6,13,CASSRQDFTEAFF,TGTGCCAGCAGCCGACAGGATTTCACTGAAGCTTTCTTT
TRBJ2-7,-,-,TRBV20-1,10,CSVGDYEQYF,TGCAGTGTCGGGGACTACGAGCAGTACTTC
TRBJ1-3,-,-,TRBV18,14,CASSRDAARNTIYF,TGTGCCAGCTCACGGGATGCGGCTCGAAACACCATATATTTT
TRBJ2-1,-,-,TRBV29-1,11,CSAAGTHEQFF,TGCAGCGCCGCCGGGACCCATGAGCAGTTCTTC
TRBJ1-6,-,-,TRBV4-3,17,CASSQGSATAVNSPLHF,TGCGCCAGCAGCCAAGGATCCGCGACAGCCGTTAATTCACCCCTCCACTTT
TRBJ2-7,-,TRBD1,TRBV11-2,15,CASSQPGQLSYEQYF,TGTGCCAGCAGCCAACCGGGACAGCTCTCCTACGAGCAGTACTTC
TRBJ2-2,-,TRBD2,TRBV11-3,16,CASSLVAGETTGELFF,TGTGCCAGCAGCTTAGTAGCGGGGGAGACCACCGGGGAGCTGTTTTTT
TRBJ1-6,-,-,TRBV4-3,17,CASSQEPLGSLNSPLHF,TGCGCCAGCAGCCAAGAGCCCCTGGGCAGTCTGAATTCACCCCTCCACTTT
TRBJ1-4,-,-,TRBV29-1,14,CSVGEHRPNEKLFF,TGCAGCGTTGGAGAGCACCGCCCTAATGAAAAACTGTTTTTT
TRBJ2-5,few,-,TRBV7-2,14,CASSRSTDPETQYF,TGTGCCAGCAGCCGAAGTACGGACCCGGAGACCCAGTACTTC
TRBJ2-1,-,TRBD2,TRBV6-4,15,CASSDSTSGGAEQFF,TGTGCCAGCAGTGACTCGACTAGCGGGGGGGCTGAGCAGTTCTTC
TRBJ2-5,-,TRBD1,TRBV7-3,16,CASSADGQGAWETQYF,TGTGCCAGCAGCGCAGACGGACAGGGGGCTTGGGAGACCCAGTACTTC
TRBJ2-2,-,TRBD2,TRBV7-9,19,CASSPSGTSSLTNTGELFF,TGTGCCAGCAGCCCTTCCGGGACTAGCTCCCTAACAAACACCGGGGAGCTGTTTTTT
TRBJ2-1,-,-,TRBV18,15,CASSPLSGTYNEQFF,TGTGCCAGCTCACCACTCTCAGGGACCTACAATGAGCAGTTCTTC